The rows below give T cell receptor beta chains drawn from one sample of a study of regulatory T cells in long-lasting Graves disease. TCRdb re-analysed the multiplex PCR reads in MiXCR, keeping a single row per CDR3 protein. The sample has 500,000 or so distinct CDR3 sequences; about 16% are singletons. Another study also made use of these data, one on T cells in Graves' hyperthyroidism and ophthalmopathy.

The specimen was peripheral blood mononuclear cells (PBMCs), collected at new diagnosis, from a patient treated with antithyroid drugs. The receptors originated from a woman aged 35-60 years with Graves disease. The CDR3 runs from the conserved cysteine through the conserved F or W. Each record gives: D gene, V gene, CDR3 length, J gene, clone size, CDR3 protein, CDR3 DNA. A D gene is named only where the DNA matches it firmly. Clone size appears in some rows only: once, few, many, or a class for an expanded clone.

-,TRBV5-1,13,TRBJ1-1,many,CASSLAGDTEAFF,TGTGCCAGCAGTTTGGCAGGGGACACTGAAGCTTTCTTT
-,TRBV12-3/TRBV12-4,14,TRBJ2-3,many,CASSWGADTDTQYF,TGTGCCAGCTCGTGGGGGGCCGACACAGATACGCAGTATTTT
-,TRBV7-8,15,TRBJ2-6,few,CASGYWGSGANVLTF,TGTGCCAGCGGTTACTGGGGATCTGGGGCCAACGTCCTGACTTTC
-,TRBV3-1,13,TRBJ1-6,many,CAASPRVDSPLHF,TGTGCAGCAAGCCCTAGGGTTGATTCACCCCTCCACTTT
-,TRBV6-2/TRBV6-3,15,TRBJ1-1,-,CASSYSSAGSTEAFF,TGTGCCAGCAGTTACTCGAGTGCGGGGTCCACTGAAGCTTTCTTT
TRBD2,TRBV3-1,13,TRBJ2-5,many,CASLTSGQETQYF,TGTGCCAGCCTGACTAGCGGACAAGAGACCCAGTACTTC
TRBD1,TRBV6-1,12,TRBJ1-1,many,CASGQGNTEAFF,TGTGCCAGCGGACAGGGGAACACTGAAGCTTTCTTT
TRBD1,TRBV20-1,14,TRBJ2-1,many,CSARRTGAGVEQFF,TGCAGTGCCCGACGCACAGGGGCAGGCGTTGAGCAGTTCTTC
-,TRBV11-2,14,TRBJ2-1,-,CASSSGERVDEQFF,TGTGCCAGCAGCTCAGGTGAGAGGGTAGATGAGCAGTTCTTC
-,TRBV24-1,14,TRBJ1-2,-,CATSDSTGTYGYTF,TGTGCCACCAGTGACTCTACAGGGACCTATGGCTACACCTTC
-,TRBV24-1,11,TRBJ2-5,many,CATNQQETQYF,TGTGCCACCAACCAACAAGAGACCCAGTACTTC
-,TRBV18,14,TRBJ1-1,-,CASSPRGGTAEAFF,TGTGCCAGCTCACCAAGGGGAGGGACGGCTGAAGCTTTCTTT
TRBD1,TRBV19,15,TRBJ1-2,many,CASSPNLDRGGGYTF,TGTGCCAGTAGTCCGAACCTTGACAGGGGAGGCGGCTACACCTTC
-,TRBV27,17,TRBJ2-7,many,CASSLSARSASSYEQYF,TGTGCCAGCAGTTTATCGGCCCGGTCAGCAAGCTCCTACGAGCAGTACTTC
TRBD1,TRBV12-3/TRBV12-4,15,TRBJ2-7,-,CASSLNPGTGYEQYF,TGTGCCAGCAGTTTAAATCCCGGGACAGGCTACGAGCAGTACTTC
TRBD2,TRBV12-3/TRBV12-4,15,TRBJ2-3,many,CASRSLAGGADTQYF,TGTGCCAGCAGGTCACTAGCGGGGGGCGCCGATACGCAGTATTTT
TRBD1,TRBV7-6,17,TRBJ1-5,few,CASSPTARTGLNQPQHF,TGTGCCAGCAGCCCAACGGCTCGGACAGGACTCAATCAGCCCCAGCATTTT
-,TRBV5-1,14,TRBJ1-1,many,CASSYSFEGPEAFF,TGCGCCAGCAGCTATTCTTTTGAGGGGCCTGAAGCTTTCTTT
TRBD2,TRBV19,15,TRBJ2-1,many,CASTRIAGGFGEQFF,TGTGCCAGTACCCGGATAGCGGGGGGATTTGGTGAGCAGTTCTTC
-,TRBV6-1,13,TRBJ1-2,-,CASQQPGGYGYTF,TGTGCCAGCCAACAGCCTGGAGGCTATGGCTACACCTTC
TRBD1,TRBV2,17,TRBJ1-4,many,CASSEPGGAPRDEKLFF,TGTGCCAGCAGTGAACCAGGGGGCGCCCCCAGGGATGAAAAACTGTTTTTT
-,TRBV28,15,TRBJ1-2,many,CASLRLGAFNYGYTF,TGTGCCAGCCTGCGCCTAGGGGCTTTTAACTATGGCTACACCTTC
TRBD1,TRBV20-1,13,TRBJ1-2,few,CSATRTGYSGYTF,TGCAGTGCTACCCGGACAGGGTACTCTGGCTACACCTTC
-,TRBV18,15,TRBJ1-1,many,CASSRLQGQNTEAFF,TGTGCCAGCTCGAGACTACAAGGCCAGAACACTGAAGCTTTCTTT
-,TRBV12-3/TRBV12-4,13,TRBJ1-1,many,CASSLDAVKLAFF,TGTGCCAGCAGTTTGGACGCGGTCAAGTTGGCTTTCTTT
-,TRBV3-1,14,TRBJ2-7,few,CASSQDAAVYEQYF,TGTGCCAGCAGCCAAGATGCAGCTGTCTACGAGCAGTACTTC
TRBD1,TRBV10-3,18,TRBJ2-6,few,CAISEKGQGESGANVLTF,TGTGCCATCAGTGAGAAAGGACAGGGGGAGTCTGGGGCCAACGTCCTGACTTTC
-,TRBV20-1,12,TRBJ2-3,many,CSATGHTDTQYF,TGCAGTGCTACCGGGCACACAGATACGCAGTATTTT
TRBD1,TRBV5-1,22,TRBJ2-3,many,CASSIGYRTGTGYITSTDTQYF,TGCGCCAGCAGCATCGGGTACCGAACCGGGACAGGGTACATCACTAGCACAGATACGCAGTATTTT
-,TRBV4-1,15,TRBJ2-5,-,CASSPYLDSEKTQYF,TGCGCCAGCAGCCCATATTTAGACAGTGAGAAGACCCAGTACTTC
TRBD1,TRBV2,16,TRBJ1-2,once,CASSDPGTGTNYGYTF,TGTGCCAGCAGCGACCCAGGGACAGGGACTAACTATGGCTACACCTTC
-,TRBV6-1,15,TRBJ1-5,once,CASSYSGGVNQPQHF,TGTGCCAGCAGCTATTCTGGGGGCGTCAATCAGCCCCAGCATTTT
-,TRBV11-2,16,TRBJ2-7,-,CASSLSSLQLSYEQYF,TGTGCCAGCAGCTTAAGCAGCCTCCAGTTATCCTACGAGCAGTACTTC
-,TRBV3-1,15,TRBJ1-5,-,CASSQNRGRGGPQHF,TGTGCCAGCAGCCAAAACCGGGGGCGCGGAGGGCCCCAGCATTTT
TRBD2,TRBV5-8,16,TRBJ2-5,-,CASSLGLAGGKETQYF,TGTGCCAGCAGCTTGGGACTAGCGGGGGGGAAAGAGACCCAGTACTTC
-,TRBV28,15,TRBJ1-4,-,CASSENRGTNEKLFF,TGTGCCAGCAGTGAAAACCGGGGAACCAATGAAAAACTGTTTTTT
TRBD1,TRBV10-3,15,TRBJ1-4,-,CAARGDRATNEKLFF,TGTGCCGCCAGAGGGGACAGGGCAACTAATGAAAAACTGTTTTTT
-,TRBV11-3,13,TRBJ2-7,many,CASSHGIGYEQYF,TGTGCCAGCAGCCACGGAATTGGTTACGAGCAGTACTTC
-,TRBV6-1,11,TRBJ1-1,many,CASTREKRAFF,TGTGCCAGCACCAGGGAGAAGAGAGCTTTCTTT
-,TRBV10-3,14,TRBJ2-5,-,CAISESMLGETQYF,TGTGCCATCAGTGAGTCAATGCTCGGGGAGACCCAGTACTTC
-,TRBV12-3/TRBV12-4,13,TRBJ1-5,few,CASSLFSGQPQHF,TGTGCCAGCAGTTTGTTCTCGGGTCAGCCCCAGCATTTT